The 30 T cell receptor beta chains presented below share a single source sample, sequenced in a study of T-cell memory formation after mild COVID-19. TCRdb fed the 5' RACE reads into MiXCR, producing one record per CDR3 protein. Among approximately 480,000 distinct CDR3 sequences, roughly 20% were seen once, and the ten largest hold 9% to 15%. Sequenced material: PBMCs or a T cell subset sorted from them (not recorded which). The receptors stem from an adult woman who had mild COVID-19 (a few samples of this study predate the infection). Cell type and time point are not known.

This clonotype came up a few times. The gene calls are TRBV30 and TRBJ2-1, with D maybe TRBD1 (6 bases). The germline CDR1 and CDR2 sequences are GTSNPN and SVGIG (reference sequence). V was pared by 0 bases and J by 7 bases, with 7 bases between. This CDR3 region has 12 residues. Here the CDR3 DNA reads TGTGCCTGGAGTGTACAGGGAAATGAGCAGTTCTTC. This gives the protein CAWSVQGNEQFF. Full variable domain (missing parts from reference TRBV30 and TRBJ2-1): SQTIHQWPATLVQPVGSPLSLECTVEGTSNPNLYWYRQAAGRGLQLLFYSVGIGQISSEVPQNLSASRPQDRQFILSSKKLLLSDSGFYLCAWSVQGNEQFFGPGTRLTVL.

The gene calls are TRBV4-3 and TRBJ1-2; no definite D call. The germline gives CDR1 LGHNA, CDR2 YSLEER. The CDR3 spans 14 residues. Trimming left V 3 bases short and J 4 bases short, with 12 bases between. CDR3 sequence reads: CASSQSDGGYGYTF. CDR3 in DNA: TGCGCCAGCAGCCAGTCGGACGGAGGCTATGGCTACACCTTC.

The chain carries TRBV7-9 and TRBJ2-7; D uncertain. V was cut by 2 bases and J by 3 bases, with 14 bases left in between. CDR3 length: 15 residues. Germline CDR1 SEHNR, CDR2 FQNEAQ (reference sequence). DNA for the CDR3: TGTGCCAGCAGCTTAAGGCTAAGGCCAATCTACGAGCAGTACTTC. Residues: CASSLRLRPIYEQYF.

At least ten counts were recorded for this clonotype. The V gene is TRBV5-1, the J gene TRBJ2-1, with D unresolved. The CDR3 contains 16 residues. Trimming pared 0 bases from V and 0 bases from J, leaving 10 bases between. The germline CDR1 and CDR2 sequences are SGHRS and YFSETQ. The CDR3 is CASSLGLASSYNEQFF. CDR3 nucleotide sequence: TGCGCCAGCAGCTTGGGACTGGCGAGCTCCTACAATGAGCAGTTCTTC. The full variable domain, its missing parts supplied by reference TRBV5-1 and TRBJ2-1, is KAGVTQTPRYLIKTRGQQVTLSCSPISGHRSVSWYQQTPGQGLQFLFEYFSETQRNKGNFPGRFSGRQFSNSRSEMNVSTLELGDSALYLCASSLGLASSYNEQFFGPGTRLTVL.

The chain employs TRBV12-3 or TRBV12-4 and TRBJ2-7; 12 nucleotides align to TRBD2. This CDR3 contains 14 residues. Unmatched junction bases numbered 3, after V lost 6 bases and J lost 3 bases. In DNA, the CDR3 is TGTGCCAGCAGCCCGACTAGCGGGGGCTACGAGCAGTACTTC. This sequence encodes CASSPTSGGYEQYF.

In its sample, this clonotype was seen a few times. The chain recombines TRBV7-6 with TRBJ2-5; 12 bases fit TRBD2. The CDR3 is 14 amino acids. J was trimmed by 5 bases and V by 6 bases; bases with no gene match: 4. From germline, CDR1 is SGHVS and CDR2 FNYEAQ. CDR3 nucleotides: TGTGCCAGCAGACTAGCGGGAGGTTTGGAGACCCAGTACTTC. It translates to CASRLAGGLETQYF. Full variable domain (missing parts from reference TRBV7-6 and TRBJ2-5): GAGVSQSPRYKVTKRGQDVALRCDPISGHVSLYWYRQALGQGPEFLTYFNYEAQQDKSGLPNDRFSAERPEGSISTLTIQRTEQRDSAMYRCASRLAGGLETQYFGPGTRLLVL.

The genes are TRBV3-1 and TRBJ1-1, with a weak D call TRBD1 (6 bases). This CDR3 is 16 amino acids long. From germline, CDR1 is LGHDT and CDR2 YNNKEL (reference sequence). The germline V and J ends were trimmed by 0 bases and 1 base, with 12 bases remaining between them. CDR3 protein: CASSQDGEGGNTEAFF. CDR3 DNA: TGTGCCAGCAGCCAAGATGGGGAAGGGGGGAACACTGAAGCTTTCTTT.

This chain links TRBV4-3 with TRBJ2-2, with a possible D match to TRBD1 (5 bases). The CDR3 sequence is 18 residues long. Germline values: CDR1 LGHNA, CDR2 YSLEER. V lost 0 bases and J lost 0, with 14 bases in between. This CDR3 is CASSQEVGRATNTGELFF. The CDR3 nucleotides are TGCGCCAGCAGCCAAGAAGTCGGCAGGGCAACGAACACCGGGGAGCTGTTTTTT.

In regard to this clonotype: A much larger clone lies one base from this, so it may be a read error. The rearrangement links TRBV29-1 to TRBJ2-1; 9 nucleotides line up with TRBD2. V dropped 3 bases and J dropped 9; count of bases not matched to a gene: 9. The CDR3 is made up of 14 amino acids. Per germline, CDR1 SQVTM and CDR2 ANQGSEA. The CDR3 DNA sequence: TGCAGCGTTGAGAGAGGCGGGAGGGCCACTGAGCAGTTCTTC. The encoded protein is CSVERGGRATEQFF.

This clonotype was detected a few times. V gene TRBV9 combines with J gene TRBJ1-5; D is uncertain. V lost 0 bases to trimming and J lost 4 bases, with 5 bases between them. CDR1 is SGDLS, CDR2 YYNGEE, per germline. The CDR3 extends over 13 amino acids. The CDR3 loop reads CASSVDGNQPQHF. The CDR3 nucleotides read TGTGCCAGCAGCGTAGACGGTAATCAGCCCCAGCATTTT.

Only one count was recorded for this clonotype. The V and J genes are TRBV18 and TRBJ2-1; 12 bases match TRBD2. Germline CDR1 KGHSH, CDR2 LQKENI. The CDR3 has 17 residues. The J segment lost 8 bases and the V segment lost 6 bases, leaving 14 bases of the junction unmatched. The CDR3 DNA sequence: TGTGCCAGCTCCTCCCGGTCGACTAGCGGGAGTGGGGATGAGCAGTTCTTC. It codes for CASSSRSTSGSGDEQFF. Drawing the rest from reference TRBV18 and TRBJ2-1, the complete variable domain is NAGVMQNPRHLVRRRGQEARLRCSPMKGHSHVYWYRQLPEEGLKFMVYLQKENIIDESGMPKERFSAEFPKEGPSILRIQQVVRGDSAAYFCASSSRSTSGSGDEQFFGPGTRLTVL.

The sample holds many counts of this clonotype. The rearrangement links TRBV27 to TRBJ2-7, with D perhaps matching TRBD1 or TRBD2 (5 bases each). The CDR3 is made up of 13 amino acids. V lost 6 bases and J lost 0, with 9 bases in between. The V gene's germline CDR1 is MNHEY and CDR2 SMNVEV (reference sequence). The CDR3 nucleotides read TGTGCCAGCAGCCGGGACGGCTCCTACGAGCAGTACTTC. Its translation is CASSRDGSYEQYF.

Many counts were recorded for this clonotype. The CDR3: CASGRADTQYF. In nucleotides, the CDR3 is TGTGCCAGCGGCAGGGCTGATACGCAGTATTTT. The V call is TRBV9, the J call TRBJ2-3, with D possibly matching TRBD1 (5 bases). V dropped 7 bases and J dropped 6 bases, with 9 bases sitting between them. The length of the CDR3 is 11 residues. CDR1 and CDR2 (germline): SGDLS, YYNGEE.

The chain joins TRBV11-2 to TRBJ2-1, with 10 bases matching TRBD1. J was trimmed by 9 bases and V by 2 bases; bases with no gene match: 13. The germline V gene encodes CDR1 SGHAT and CDR2 FQNNGV. This CDR3 has 17 amino acids. CDR3 DNA sequence: TGTGCCAGCAGCTTACACACACGGGACAGGGGCTCATTTGAGCAGTTCTTC. It encodes CASSLHTRDRGSFEQFF.

V gene TRBV5-1 combines with J gene TRBJ2-7; the match to TRBD2 covers 15 bases. Germline V gives CDR1 SGHRS, CDR2 YFSETQ. The CDR3 consists of 15 residues. V dropped 3 bases and J dropped 6; count of bases not matched to a gene: 4. This chain's CDR3 is CASSSGTSGGSEQYF. Written as DNA, the CDR3 is TGCGCCAGCAGCTCAGGGACTAGCGGGGGGAGCGAGCAGTACTTC.

V and J are TRBV10-3 and TRBJ2-7; TRBD1 agrees at 7 bases. The CDR3 sequence is 16 residues long. The germline V gene encodes CDR1 ENHRY and CDR2 SYGVKD. Unmatched junction bases numbered 14, after V lost 6 bases and J lost 3 bases. The CDR3 region is CAISGQAYYSHYEQYF. The CDR3 nucleotides are TGTGCCATCAGCGGACAGGCTTATTATTCCCACTACGAGCAGTACTTC.

The gene calls are TRBV25-1 and TRBJ2-7; a weak D match, TRBD2 (6 bases). Trimming took 6 bases from V and 5 from J, leaving 14 bases between them. CDR1 is MGHDK, CDR2 SYGVNS, per germline. The CDR3 runs to 13 residues. The CDR3 here is CASSPGGVHEQYF. The CDR3 DNA sequence: TGTGCCAGCAGCCCCGGCGGGGTTCACGAGCAGTACTTC.

This clonotype has a handful of counts. The V call is TRBV12-3 or TRBV12-4, the J call TRBJ1-5, with 7 bases identical to TRBD1. The CDR3 has 13 residues. V lost 5 bases to trimming and J lost 7 bases; unmatched junction nucleotides: 5. The CDR3 DNA reads as TGTGCCAGCAGTGGGGCAGGGGGACAGCCCCAGCATTTT. Its translation is CASSGAGGQPQHF.

The chain uses TRBV2 and TRBJ1-2; unclear D gene. Germline assignment: CDR1 SNHLY and CDR2 FYNNEI. Trimming pared 2 bases from V and 4 bases from J, leaving 11 bases between. This CDR3 has 14 amino acids. For the CDR3, the DNA is TGTGCCAGCAGTGAAAGTGAGGGTCTCTATGGCTACACCTTC. As protein: CASSESEGLYGYTF.

A few counts support this clonotype. The chain couples TRBV7-9 to TRBJ1-3; D is ambiguous. The CDR3 runs to 15 residues. Trimming took off 6 bases at V and 0 bases at J, with 12 bases between the two ends. Germline CDR1 and CDR2: SEHNR and FQNEAQ (reference sequence). Here the CDR3 reads CASRQYESSGNTIYF. CDR3 sequence (DNA): TGTGCCAGCAGACAGTACGAGAGCTCTGGAAACACCATATATTTT.

This clonotype was counted a few times. V usage is TRBV20-1 and J usage is TRBJ2-7, with 16 nucleotides matching TRBD2. V trimming: 3 bases; J trimming: 3 bases; junction bases outside the gene matches: 8. The CDR3 totals 17 residues. The germline V gene has CDR1 DFQATT and CDR2 SNEGSKA (reference sequence). The CDR3 DNA sequence: TGCAGTGCTAGGGCCGGGACTAGCGGGAGGGGGGTCTACGAGCAGTACTTC. It yields the protein CSARAGTSGRGVYEQYF.

The table lists this clonotype with a few counts. The chain recombines TRBV2 with TRBJ2-3, with 8 bases that match TRBD1. The CDR3 spans 18 residues. The germline gives CDR1 SNHLY, CDR2 FYNNEI. The V gene end was trimmed by 4 bases and the J gene end by 2 bases; junction bases not matched to a gene: 14. This CDR3 is CASSVSHPGTGITDTQYF. For the CDR3, the DNA is TGTGCCAGCAGTGTAAGCCACCCCGGGACAGGAATCACAGATACGCAGTATTTT.

In this sample, this clonotype turned up many times. The chain has TRBV29-1 and TRBJ2-5, with no clear D. Germline values: CDR1 SQVTM, CDR2 ANQGSEA. V was shortened by 4 bases and J by 1 base, with 7 bases between the two germline ends. The CDR3 loop spans 12 amino acids. CDR3 DNA sequence: TGCAGCGTTGCCCGGTCCCAAGAGACCCAGTACTTC. It specifies CSVARSQETQYF.

This clonotype was detected only a few times. The genes are TRBV10-3 and TRBJ2-3, with D possibly being TRBD2 (6 bases). Germline V gives CDR1 ENHRY, CDR2 SYGVKD. CDR3 length equals 15 residues. V gave up 6 bases and J gave up 5 bases, with 18 bases separating them. CDR3 amino acids: CAISIAAVPGDTQYF. The CDR3 DNA is TGTGCCATCAGCATAGCGGCTGTGCCCGGAGATACGCAGTATTTT.

This clonotype was observed a handful of times. The V and J genes are TRBV7-2 and TRBJ2-3, with TRBD2 matching over 10 bases. V trimming: 6 bases; J trimming: 2 bases; junction bases outside the gene matches: 5. The CDR3 is 15 amino acids. CDR1 SGHTA and CDR2 FQGNSA come from the germline V gene. The CDR3 sequence is CASRSGTSVTDTQYF. The DNA of the CDR3 is TGTGCCAGCAGAAGCGGGACTAGCGTCACAGATACGCAGTATTTT.

The chain combines TRBV6-6 with TRBJ1-6; D gene unclear. The V gene's germline CDR1 is MNHNY and CDR2 SVGAGI (reference sequence). The CDR3 length is 11 residues. V was shortened by 6 bases and J by 6 bases, with 3 bases between the two germline ends. CDR3 nucleotide sequence: TGTGCCAGCAGCGTTAATTCACCCCTCCACTTT. It is translated as CASSVNSPLHF.

This clonotype has just a few counts. This chain uses TRBV5-1 with TRBJ2-1; D remains ambiguous. CDR1 is SGHRS, CDR2 YFSETQ, per germline. V was clipped by 0 bases and J by 0 bases, with 10 bases between them. The CDR3 runs to 16 residues. The CDR3 region has the DNA TGCGCCAGCAGCTTGGTGGAGTTCAGCTCCTACAATGAGCAGTTCTTC. Encoded protein: CASSLVEFSSYNEQFF.

The chain links TRBV5-1 to TRBJ1-2, with a weak D call TRBD1 (6 bases). This CDR3 is built from 14 residues. Germline values: CDR1 SGHRS, CDR2 YFSETQ. V lost 3 bases, J lost 7 bases, and 16 bases lay in between. The CDR3 coding sequence is TGCGCCAGCAGCTCCGGACAGTACTCTACTGGCTACACCTTC. Protein sequence: CASSSGQYSTGYTF.

This clonotype was counted a few times. V and J are TRBV18 and TRBJ2-1; 8 positions match TRBD2. Germline V gives CDR1 KGHSH, CDR2 LQKENI. This CDR3 region has 16 residues. J was trimmed by 4 bases and V by 8 bases; bases with no gene match: 13. The CDR3 region is CASVGIERGPYNEQFF. The CDR3 nucleotides read TGTGCCAGCGTGGGGATCGAGCGGGGGCCTTACAATGAGCAGTTCTTC.

The rearrangement uses TRBV4-1 and TRBJ2-3, with D uncertain. CDR1 and CDR2 from the germline V gene are MGHRA and YSYEKL. Trimming left V 5 bases short and J 2 bases short, with 11 bases between. This CDR3 region has 14 residues. This CDR3 reads CASSSGILTDTQYF. The CDR3 region has the DNA TGCGCCAGCAGCTCTGGGATTCTCACAGATACGCAGTATTTT.